These 32 T cell receptor beta chains came from one sample sequenced in a study of control samples from healthy donors and cancer patients. Clones were sequenced by immunoSEQ multiplex PCR, and TCRdb holds only the in-frame ones, with some missing. The data hold approximately 100,000 clones, with 80% to 90% observed a single time. Sequenced sample: blood. Source of these receptors: a man in his thirties or forties in good health.

To note about this clone: An end of the junction does not agree with germline; a read error may underlie this. This chain connects TRBV7-9 to TRBJ2-7; no reliable D call. The CDR3 length is 12 residues. Germline V gives CDR1 SEHNR, CDR2 FQNEAQ (reference sequence). CDR3 in amino acids: CASSSIQPGTNF. CDR3 sequence (DNA): TGTGCCAGCAGCTCAATCCAGCCAGGTACTAACTTC.

The chain links TRBV4-1 to TRBJ1-4, with TRBD1 matching over 11 bases. With 1 base clipped from V and 4 bases from J, the junction kept 5 bases outside the gene matches. This CDR3 contains 17 residues. Per the germline V gene, CDR1 is MGHRA and CDR2 is YSYEKL. This CDR3 reads CASSQGGTGGYNEKLFF. The CDR3 bases are TGCGCCAGCAGCCAAGGTGGGACAGGGGGGTATAATGAAAAACTGTTTTTT.

This clone showed up just once. The chain joins TRBV19 to TRBJ2-1, with a possible D match to TRBD2 (6 bases). This CDR3 is 15 amino acids long. Trimming removed 6 bases from V and 7 bases from J, with 19 bases in between. In germline, CDR1 is LNHDA, CDR2 SQIVND (reference sequence). The CDR3 DNA reads TGTGCCAGTAGCAGGGAGGCTAGTCGGGGTAATGAGCAGTTCTTC. Protein sequence: CASSREASRGNEQFF.

The V and J genes are TRBV28 and TRBJ2-7; 9 nucleotides line up with TRBD1. Germline CDR1 MDHEN, CDR2 SYDVKM. The CDR3 spans 13 residues. Here the CDR3 reads CLPARDRAYEQYF. CDR3 in DNA: TGTCTCCCCGCTAGGGACAGGGCGTACGAGCAGTACTTC.

This rearrangement joins TRBV7-9 to TRBJ2-1; no reliable D call. V shed 1 base and J shed 11 bases, with 12 bases lying between them. This CDR3 is 13 amino acids long. The germline gives CDR1 SEHNR, CDR2 FQNEAQ (reference sequence). CDR3 region: CASSLEQMGKQFF. The DNA for the CDR3 is TGTGCCAGCAGCTTAGAACAGATGGGGAAGCAGTTCTTC.

V gene TRBV7-9 combines with J gene TRBJ1-4; TRBD1 matches at 7 bases. This CDR3 has 16 residues. Germline CDR1 reads SEHNR; CDR2 reads FQNEAQ (reference sequence). Germline trimming cut 5 bases from V and 2 bases from J; bases unmatched to any gene: 8. CDR3 amino acids: CASSPKGDSTNEKLFF. CDR3 DNA: TGTGCCAGCAGCCCAAAAGGGGACAGTACTAATGAAAAACTGTTTTTT. Together with reference TRBV7-9 and TRBJ1-4, the CDR3 gives the full variable domain: DTGVSQNPRHKITKRGQNVTFRCDPISEHNRLYWYRQTLGQGPEFLTYFQNEAQLEKSRLLSDRFSAERPKGSFSTLEIQRTEQGDSAMYLCASSPKGDSTNEKLFFGSGTQLSVL.

The chain has TRBV5-1 and TRBJ1-1; no firm D call. Trimming removed 1 base at V and 4 bases at J, with 8 bases between. The CDR3 is 13 residues long. The V gene's germline CDR1 is SGHRS and CDR2 YFSETQ. CDR3 region: CASSLQVGTEAFF. The CDR3 DNA sequence: TGCGCCAGCAGCTTGCAGGTGGGCACTGAAGCTTTCTTT.

This clone was recorded a few times. The V and J genes are TRBV7-3 and TRBJ2-3; D gene ambiguous. V lost 4 bases and J 0 bases, leaving 8 bases between the germline ends. The CDR3 totals 14 residues. The germline V gene encodes CDR1 SGHTA and CDR2 FQGTGA. For the CDR3, the DNA is TGTGCCAGCAGCTCCTATTCTAGCACAGATACGCAGTATTTT. Translating it yields CASSSYSSTDTQYF.

The chain has TRBV18 and TRBJ2-7, with D tentatively TRBD2 (6 bases). The germline V gene encodes CDR1 KGHSH and CDR2 LQKENI. The CDR3 sequence is 13 residues long. Trimming removed 0 bases from V and 6 bases from J, with 9 bases in between. CDR3 nucleotides: TGTGCCAGCTCACCACCAGGGACTCGCGAGCAGTACTTC. Its translation is CASSPPGTREQYF.

The chain employs TRBV29-1 and TRBJ1-1; no clear D gene. The germline V gene encodes CDR1 SQVTM and CDR2 ANQGSEA. This CDR3 spans 13 amino acids. V shed 7 bases and J shed 7 bases, with 19 bases lying between them. CDR3: CSGLKGGTFEAFF. DNA of the CDR3: TGCAGCGGCCTCAAGGGCGGCACCTTTGAAGCTTTCTTT.

This clone was observed once. The chain couples TRBV12-5 to TRBJ2-3; D uncertain. This CDR3 region has 13 residues. The V gene lost 7 bases and the J gene lost 2 bases, with 10 bases spanning the gap. Per germline, CDR1 LGHNT and CDR2 FRNRAP. The CDR3 here is CASASGPTDTQYF. CDR3 in DNA: TGTGCTAGTGCCTCGGGCCCCACAGATACGCAGTATTTT.

The chain employs TRBV5-1 and TRBJ1-2; possibly TRBD1 for D (5 bases). CDR1 and CDR2 from the germline V gene are SGHRS and YFSETQ. V shed 0 bases and J shed 6 bases, with 6 bases lying between them. The CDR3 has 12 residues. The CDR3 nucleotides read TGCGCCAGCAGCTTGGAGGGGCATGGCTACACCTTC. Protein sequence: CASSLEGHGYTF.

The chain recombines TRBV7-7 with TRBJ2-2; 10 nucleotides line up with TRBD1. The length of the CDR3 is 16 residues. Trimming cost V 5 bases and J 4 bases; bases outside gene matches: 7. The germline CDR1 and CDR2 sequences are SSHAT and FNYEAQ (reference sequence). The CDR3 region is CASSPNDRGLTGELFF. The CDR3 nucleotides are TGTGCCAGCAGCCCGAACGACAGGGGGCTCACCGGGGAGCTGTTTTTT. Full variable domain (missing parts from reference TRBV7-7 and TRBJ2-2): GAGVSQSPRYKVTKRGQDVTLRCDPISSHATLYWYQQALGQGPEFLTYFNYEAQPDKSGLPSDRFSAERPEGSISTLTIQRTEQRDSAMYRCASSPNDRGLTGELFFGEGSRLTVL.

The V call is TRBV14, the J call TRBJ1-1, with D possibly being TRBD1 (5 bases). Per the germline V gene, CDR1 is SGHDN and CDR2 is FVKESK. The CDR3 loop spans 14 amino acids. V was cut by 0 bases and J by 5 bases, with 10 bases left in between. As DNA, the CDR3 is TGTGCCAGCAGCCAAGAGCAGGGCAAGACTGAAGCTTTCTTT. Protein: CASSQEQGKTEAFF.

This clone has just one count. The V call is TRBV4-1, the J call TRBJ2-1; 10 bases fit TRBD2. The CDR3 extends over 16 amino acids. The germline V gene encodes CDR1 MGHRA and CDR2 YSYEKL. The ends lost 0 bases at V and 7 bases at J; junction bases unmatched: 6. CDR3 residues: CASSQDSAGGGNEQFF. The CDR3 region has the DNA TGCGCCAGCAGCCAAGATTCAGCGGGAGGGGGGAATGAGCAGTTCTTC.

This chain uses TRBV7-9 with TRBJ1-1; 8 positions agree with TRBD1. Germline V gene lookup returns CDR1 SEHNR and CDR2 FQNEAQ (reference sequence). V lost 6 bases to trimming and J lost 2 bases; unmatched junction nucleotides: 5. The CDR3 is made up of 14 amino acids. The CDR3 protein is CASSWDRLNTEAFF. Here the CDR3 DNA reads TGTGCCAGCAGTTGGGACAGGCTTAACACTGAAGCTTTCTTT.

V gene TRBV7-3 combines with J gene TRBJ1-1, with 9 positions matching TRBD1. Unmatched junction bases numbered 1, after V lost 6 bases and J lost 2 bases. Germline CDR1 and CDR2: SGHTA and FQGTGA. This CDR3 region has 13 residues. The CDR3 sequence is CASRGQGNTEAFF. The CDR3 DNA reads TGTGCCAGCAGGGGACAGGGAAACACTGAAGCTTTCTTT.

The CDR3 bases are TGCGCCAGCAGCTCCGGGACAGGGTCCTACGAGCAGTACTTC. It codes for CASSSGTGSYEQYF. The chain has TRBV5-1 and TRBJ2-7; 9 nucleotides agree with TRBD1. V shed 3 bases, J shed 1 base, and the junction held 2 bases outside the gene matches. The length of the CDR3 is 14 residues. CDR1 and CDR2 (germline): SGHRS, YFSETQ.

The gene calls are TRBV7-9 and TRBJ2-1, with 10 bases lining up with TRBD2. The length of the CDR3 is 15 residues. With V trimmed by 5 bases and J by 1 base, 2 bases remained unmatched. CDR1 is SEHNR and CDR2 is FQNEAQ in the germline V gene (reference sequence). Here the CDR3 DNA reads TGTGCCAGCAGCCCTAGCGGGAGTTCCTACAATGAGCAGTTCTTC. It codes for CASSPSGSSYNEQFF.

This clone appeared a single time. The chain carries TRBV29-1 and TRBJ2-7, with TRBD2 matching over 8 bases. The CDR3 is 14 amino acids. CDR1 SQVTM and CDR2 ANQGSEA come from the germline V gene. V lost 6 bases and J lost 2; bases outside the gene matches: 9. The CDR3 coding sequence is TGCAGCGTGGCCACTCTAGCGGGCACCTACGAGCAGTACTTC. Amino acid sequence: CSVATLAGTYEQYF.

Only a few counts were recorded for this clone. The gene calls are TRBV6-6 and TRBJ1-5, with 8 positions matching TRBD1. The V segment lost 6 bases and the J segment 2 bases; nucleotides outside the gene matches: 6. The CDR3 runs 15 residues. Germline CDR1 is MNHNY and CDR2 is SVGAGI (reference sequence). The CDR3 nucleotides read TGTGCCAGCAGACCCGGGACAGGAGGCAATCAGCCCCAGCATTTT. It encodes CASRPGTGGNQPQHF.

V is TRBV2 and J is TRBJ2-7; no reliable D call. Germline V gene lookup returns CDR1 SNHLY and CDR2 FYNNEI. The length of the CDR3 is 14 residues. V was pared by 2 bases and J by 1 base, with 9 bases between. The CDR3 sequence: CASSEFADSYEQYF. CDR3 nucleotide sequence: TGTGCCAGCAGTGAATTCGCAGATTCCTACGAGCAGTACTTC.

This clone was seen more than once but under ten times. The chain uses TRBV15 and TRBJ2-3; TRBD2 is a possible D gene (6 bases). This CDR3 is built from 13 residues. Germline CDR1 and CDR2: LNHNV and YYDKDF (reference sequence). V lost 5 bases and J 7 bases, leaving 13 bases between the germline ends. Written as DNA, the CDR3 is TGTGCCACCAGCGAGGAGGACTACTATACGCAGTATTTT. As protein: CATSEEDYYTQYF.

The chain recombines TRBV18 with TRBJ2-5, with 10 bases that match TRBD1. J gave up 2 bases and V 8 bases, and 5 bases lay outside the gene matches. This CDR3 region has 14 residues. Germline V gene data show CDR1 as KGHSH and CDR2 as LQKENI. The CDR3 coding sequence is TGTGCCAGCGAAGACAGGGGGCTTCAAGAGACCCAGTACTTC. As protein: CASEDRGLQETQYF.

V gene TRBV11-1 combines with J gene TRBJ1-1; D uncertain. Trimming shortened V by 3 bases and J by 3 bases, and 8 bases separated the two germline ends. CDR1 is SGHAT, CDR2 FQDESV, per germline (reference sequence). The CDR3 sequence is 13 residues long. The CDR3 DNA follows: TGTGCCAGCAGCTTGCGGTTTGACACTGAAGCTTTCTTT. Protein: CASSLRFDTEAFF.

V usage is TRBV4-1 and J usage is TRBJ2-7; 7 bases match TRBD1. Losses at the gene ends were 1 base for V and 5 bases for J; bases not matched to a gene: 8. Per the germline V gene, CDR1 is MGHRA and CDR2 is YSYEKL. The CDR3 consists of 15 residues. The CDR3 coding sequence is TGCGCCAGCAGCCAAGCCTTGACAGGGATTCACGAGCAGTACTTC. It codes for CASSQALTGIHEQYF.

The CDR3 nucleotides are TGTGCCAGCTCACCGCGGAGAGGGACTAGCGGTCAAGAGACCCAGTACTTC. As protein: CASSPRRGTSGQETQYF. The chain couples TRBV18 to TRBJ2-5, with 11 bases fitting TRBD2. The CDR3 has 17 residues. Trimming at V came to 3 bases and at J to 2 bases, leaving 8 bases not matched to a gene. Germline V lookup: CDR1 KGHSH, CDR2 LQKENI.

As concerns this clone: This clone may be a read error of a much larger clone one base away. V and J are TRBV4-2 and TRBJ1-5; D call uncertain. The CDR3 has 13 residues. CDR1 is LGHNA and CDR2 is YNFKEQ in the germline V gene. CDR3 loop: CANSQSSNQPQHF. CDR3 coding DNA: TGTGCCAACAGCCAAAGTAGCAATCAGCCCCAGCATTTT.

The gene calls are TRBV10-3 and TRBJ1-2; a possible D gene is TRBD1 (5 bases). Germline CDR1 and CDR2: ENHRY and SYGVKD. V was shortened by 2 bases and J by 6 bases, with 16 bases between the two germline ends. This CDR3 spans 15 amino acids. CDR3 region: CAISEGDRTGDGYTF. Here the CDR3 DNA reads TGTGCCATCAGTGAGGGGGACCGAACCGGGGATGGCTACACCTTC.

The CDR3 DNA reads as TGTGCCAGCAGCCAAGATATGAGGACAGCCACCTACAATGAGCAGTTCTTC. Translated, it gives CASSQDMRTATYNEQFF. The rearrangement joins TRBV3-1 (or the pseudogene TRBV3-2) to TRBJ2-1; weak D call: TRBD1 (6 bases). CDR3 length equals 17 residues. Germline CDR1 reads LGHDT; CDR2 reads YNNKEL (reference sequence). V lost 0 bases and J lost 2, with 14 bases in between.

This clone has just a few counts. DNA for the CDR3: TGCGCCAGCAGTGAGCGGACAGTGAACACTGAAGCTTTCTTT. It encodes CASSERTVNTEAFF. V and J are TRBV10-1 and TRBJ1-1, with D possibly matching TRBD1 (6 bases). With 2 bases removed from V and 0 bases from J, the gap between germline ends came to 7 bases. Looked up from germline, CDR1 is WNHNN and CDR2 is SYGVQD (reference sequence). CDR3 length: 14 amino acids.

This clone was seen a single time. The chain has TRBV5-1 and TRBJ2-2; 10 bases match TRBD1. Germline V gene lookup returns CDR1 SGHRS and CDR2 YFSETQ. V lost 4 bases and J lost 5; bases outside the gene matches: 8. The CDR3 length is 16 residues. The CDR3 sequence: CASSPDRGQGTGELFF. CDR3 coding DNA: TGCGCCAGCAGCCCCGACAGGGGGCAGGGGACCGGGGAGCTGTTTTTT.